In this sample, the clone carrying this T cell receptor beta chain turned up a few times. Its antigen is unidentified. The data were obtained in a study of T-cell memory formation after mild COVID-19. About the research overall: TCR clusters were mostly donor specific. Study results and limitations: Some responding clones appeared in pre-infection memory, suggesting cross-reactive memory joined. CD8+ contracting clones occupied EMRA, while CD4+ ones occupied mainly CM and EM.

CDR1 and CDR2 from the germline V gene are DFQATT and SNEGSKA (reference sequence). Trimming removed 5 bases from V and 6 bases from J, with 13 bases in between. CDR3 length equals 12 residues. Via MiXCR, TCRdb re-called the 5' RACE reads, giving one row per CDR3 protein. The sample has under 400,000 distinct CDR3 sequences; around 30% are singletons. The sequence derives from an adult woman who had mild COVID-19 (a few samples of this study predate the infection). Cell type and time point are not known. The chain couples TRBV20-1 to TRBJ1-2; TRBD1 might be the D (6 bases). The sample was PBMCs or a T cell subset sorted from them (not recorded which). The CDR3 nucleotides read TGCAGTGCTTCGACAGGCGACAATGGCTACACCTTC. Encoded protein: CSASTGDNGYTF.